This is a list of T cell receptor beta chains from one sample in a study of T-cell reconstitution after alpha-beta-depleted transplantation in children. TCRdb ran MiXCR on the PCR reads and lists one entry per CDR3 protein. Of over 150,000 distinct CDR3 sequences in the sample, 13% to 15% are singletons; the top ten hold around 13%. This material consisted of PBMCs from the stem cell graft donor, taken from the stem cell graft. The source of these receptors is a human donor who donated a stem cell graft to a child with acute lymphoblastic leukemia. Each CDR3 is given with its conserved first and last residue. The D gene is left open where the match is weak. Not every row has a clone size; where given, it reads once, few, many or a size class.

d_gene,j_gene,v_gene,abundance,len,CDR3nt,CDR3aa
-,TRBJ2-5,TRBV11-3,few,13,TGTGCCAGCAGCTGGACTGGTACAGAGACCCAGTACTTC,CASSWTGTETQYF
-,TRBJ1-1,TRBV15,many,21,TGTGCCACCAGCAGAGATTTCGGACCGACTCTTCAGACCCGGAGGGACACTGAAGCTTTCTTT,CATSRDFGPTLQTRRDTEAFF
-,TRBJ1-5,TRBV12-3/TRBV12-4,few,14,TGTGCCAGCAGGGACGGAGGCAGCAATCAGCCCCAGCATTTT,CASRDGGSNQPQHF
-,TRBJ1-6,TRBV5-5,many,13,TGTGCCAGCAGCTTGGAGGCCTATTCACCCCTCCACTTT,CASSLEAYSPLHF
TRBD1,TRBJ1-5,TRBV12-3/TRBV12-4,many,14,TGTGCCAGCAGCTGGACAGGGGCGGGTCAGCCCCAGCATTTT,CASSWTGAGQPQHF
-,TRBJ2-5,TRBV4-1,many,19,TGCGCCAGCAGCCAAGATCTTCGTGGGGCCAGGGGGGCACAAGAGACCCAGTACTTC,CASSQDLRGARGAQETQYF
TRBD2,TRBJ2-1,TRBV5-1,few,14,TGCGCCAGCCGTAGGGCGCGGGAGGCAAATGAGCAGTTCTTC,CASRRAREANEQFF
TRBD2,TRBJ2-7,TRBV11-2,many,15,TGTGCCAGCAGCTCGGAAAGCGGGAGAGCGTACGAGCAGTACTTC,CASSSESGRAYEQYF
TRBD1,TRBJ2-7,TRBV20-1,-,15,TGCAGTGCTACCCCCCGGGACAGGGGATCCTACGAGCAGTACTTC,CSATPRDRGSYEQYF
TRBD2,TRBJ2-3,TRBV20-1,many,15,TGCAGTGCTAGAACTAGCGGCTTCCAAAAAGATACGCAGTATTTT,CSARTSGFQKDTQYF
TRBD1,TRBJ1-1,TRBV6-5,few,12,TGTGCCAGCAGAAGATACAGGGGAGAAGCTTTCTTT,CASRRYRGEAFF
-,TRBJ1-1,TRBV5-1,many,15,TGCGCCAGCAGCTTGGAGATTGCAGGGACCACTGAAGCTTTCTTT,CASSLEIAGTTEAFF
-,TRBJ1-4,TRBV29-1,many,13,TGCAGCGTCTACCCTGGGGGGAATGAAAAACTGTTTTTT,CSVYPGGNEKLFF
-,TRBJ1-1,TRBV6-4,many,13,TGTGCCAGCAGTCCCAACAGGAACACTGAAGCTTTCTTT,CASSPNRNTEAFF
-,TRBJ2-1,TRBV11-3,many,14,TGTGCCAGCACCTTAGCCCCGGGGTACAATGAGCAGTTCTTC,CASTLAPGYNEQFF
-,TRBJ2-5,TRBV27,-,15,TGTGCCAGCAGCCCCTTAGAGGGTCTCCAAGAGACCCAGTACTTC,CASSPLEGLQETQYF
TRBD2,TRBJ2-7,TRBV5-4,-,13,TGTGCCAGCAGCCGCGGGAGAGAGTACGAGCAGTACTTC,CASSRGREYEQYF
TRBD1,TRBJ2-7,TRBV12-3/TRBV12-4,many,14,TGTGCCAGCAGTCGAACAGGGGGCGGCTACGAGCAGTACTTC,CASSRTGGGYEQYF
-,TRBJ2-1,TRBV11-2,few,12,TGTGCCAGCAGCCAGCAAGATAATGAGCAGTTCTTC,CASSQQDNEQFF
-,TRBJ2-6,TRBV2,-,17,TGTGCCAGCAGTGGAACAGGTTATAGCTCTGGGGCCAACGGCCTGACTTTC,CASSGTGYSSGANGLTF
-,TRBJ1-3,TRBV4-1,few,15,TGCGCCAGCAGCCAAGTCGGGGCGTCTGGAAACACCATATATTTT,CASSQVGASGNTIYF
-,TRBJ1-4,TRBV4-1,many,13,TGCGCCAGCAGCCACATAGAAAGGGAAAAACTGTTTTTT,CASSHIEREKLFF
TRBD1,TRBJ2-2,TRBV28,many,14,TGTGCCAGCAGTTTTGGACAGGGTCCCGGGGAGCTGTTTTTT,CASSFGQGPGELFF
TRBD2,TRBJ2-3,TRBV5-1,many,16,TGCGCCAGCAGCATTGGGGCTAGCGGAGGCACAGATACGCAGTATTTT,CASSIGASGGTDTQYF
-,TRBJ2-3,TRBV12-3/TRBV12-4,many,15,TGTGCCAGCACCCCGCGGAGGGGACACACAGATACGCAGTATTTT,CASTPRRGHTDTQYF
-,TRBJ1-6,TRBV7-9,many,14,TGTGCCAGCAGCTTAGACAGGGCGACTTCACCCCTCCACTTT,CASSLDRATSPLHF
-,TRBJ2-4,TRBV12-3/TRBV12-4,many,12,TGTGCCAGCAGCCCCGCAGGGGCCATTCAGTACTTC,CASSPAGAIQYF